Described below is a single TCR beta chain sequence and its context. Its antigen is unknown. Scientists made TCR beta libraries using quantitative 5'-RACE with molecular barcodes. TCRdb passed the 5' RACE reads through MiXCR, listing each CDR3 protein once. The table shows a few hundred thousand distinct CDR3 sequences, with around 22% occurring only once. The data were obtained in a study of CD8 T cells in ankylosing spondylitis. Notes on the study in general: The disease-linked clones had a CD8+ phenotype and low blood frequencies. What appeared characteristic of ankylosing spondylitis blood was a TCR beta motif of fewer than ten highly homologous variants. A number of the motif variants had already been described in reactive arthritis synovial fluid and blood. The study looked at matched synovial fluid samples from ankylosing spondylitis patients. Disease-linked clones were reported to be significantly enriched there.

Sequencing was performed on blood, either unsorted or a sorted T cell fraction (not recorded which). This sequence originates from a male donor with ankylosing spondylitis.

The CDR3 sequence: CASCHRGGDEKLFF. CDR3 DNA: TGTGCCAGTTGCCATCGGGGAGGGGATGAAAAACTGTTTTTT. The chain joins TRBV19 to TRBJ1-4, with a tentative D call TRBD1 (5 bases). The CDR3 extends over 14 amino acids. The germline gives CDR1 LNHDA, CDR2 SQIVND (reference sequence). Trimming removed 8 bases at V and 6 bases at J, with 16 bases between.